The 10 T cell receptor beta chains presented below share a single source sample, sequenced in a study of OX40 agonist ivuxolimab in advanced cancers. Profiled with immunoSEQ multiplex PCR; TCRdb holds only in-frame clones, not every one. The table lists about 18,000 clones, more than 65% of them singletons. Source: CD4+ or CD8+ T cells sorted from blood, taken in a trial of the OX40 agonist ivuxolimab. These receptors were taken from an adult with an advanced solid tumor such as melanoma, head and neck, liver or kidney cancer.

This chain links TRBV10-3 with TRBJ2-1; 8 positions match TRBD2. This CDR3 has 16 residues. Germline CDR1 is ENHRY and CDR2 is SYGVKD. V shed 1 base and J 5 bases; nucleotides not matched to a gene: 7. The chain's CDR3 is CAISEFTGGPNNEQFF. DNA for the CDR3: TGTGCCATCAGTGAGTTCACGGGAGGGCCAAACAATGAGCAGTTCTTC.

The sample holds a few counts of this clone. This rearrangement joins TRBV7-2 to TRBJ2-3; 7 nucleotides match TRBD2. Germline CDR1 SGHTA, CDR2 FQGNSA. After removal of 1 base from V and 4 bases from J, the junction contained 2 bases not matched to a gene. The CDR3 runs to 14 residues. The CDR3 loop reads CASSLGEGPDTQYF. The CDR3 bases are TGTGCCAGCAGCTTAGGGGAGGGCCCAGATACGCAGTATTTT.

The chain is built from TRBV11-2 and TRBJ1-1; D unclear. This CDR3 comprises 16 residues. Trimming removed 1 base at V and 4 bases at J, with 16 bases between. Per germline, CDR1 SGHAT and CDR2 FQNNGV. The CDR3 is CASSLAPPGGSTEAFF. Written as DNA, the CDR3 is TGTGCCAGCAGCTTAGCGCCTCCAGGTGGGAGCACTGAAGCTTTCTTT.

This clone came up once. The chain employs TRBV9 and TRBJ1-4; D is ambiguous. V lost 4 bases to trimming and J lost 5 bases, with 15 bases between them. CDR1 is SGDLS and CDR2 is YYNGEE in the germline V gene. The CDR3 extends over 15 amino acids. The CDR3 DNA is TGTGCCAGCAGCTCAGAAGGACGGAAGAATGAAAAACTGTTTTTT. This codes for CASSSEGRKNEKLFF.

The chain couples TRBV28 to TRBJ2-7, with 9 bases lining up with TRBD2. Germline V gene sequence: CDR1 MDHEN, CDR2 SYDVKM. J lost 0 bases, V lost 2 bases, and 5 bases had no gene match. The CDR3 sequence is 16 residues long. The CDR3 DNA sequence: TGTGCCAGCAGTTTAATGGCTAGCGGGGCCTCCTACGAGCAGTACTTC. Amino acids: CASSLMASGASYEQYF. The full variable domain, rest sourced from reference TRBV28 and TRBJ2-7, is DVKVTQSSRYLVKRTGEKVFLECVQDMDHENMFWYRQDPGLGLRLIYFSYDVKMKEKGDIPEGYSVSREKKERFSLILESASTNQTSMYLCASSLMASGASYEQYFGPGTRLTVT.

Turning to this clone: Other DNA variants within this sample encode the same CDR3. CDR3: CASSVGTRDEQYF. As DNA, the CDR3 is TGTGCCAGCAGCGTAGGGACACGGGACGAGCAGTACTTC. This rearrangement joins TRBV9 to TRBJ2-7, with TRBD1 as a possible D gene (5 bases). The V and J ends lost 0 bases and 5 bases respectively, with 9 bases between them. The CDR3 totals 13 residues. Germline CDR1 reads SGDLS; CDR2 reads YYNGEE.

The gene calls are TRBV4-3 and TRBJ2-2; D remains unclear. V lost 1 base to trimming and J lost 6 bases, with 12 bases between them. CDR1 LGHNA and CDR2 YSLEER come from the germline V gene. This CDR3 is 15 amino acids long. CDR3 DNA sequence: TGCGCCAGCAGCCAAGGCCACGAGCACGCCGGGGAGCTGTTTTTT. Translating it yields CASSQGHEHAGELFF.

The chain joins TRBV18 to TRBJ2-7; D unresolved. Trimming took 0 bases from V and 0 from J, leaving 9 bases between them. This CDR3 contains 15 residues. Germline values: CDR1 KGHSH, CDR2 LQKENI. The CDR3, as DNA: TGTGCCAGCTCACCACCCGATGGAGCCTCCTACGAGCAGTACTTC. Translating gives CASSPPDGASYEQYF. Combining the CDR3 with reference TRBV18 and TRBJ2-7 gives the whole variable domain NAGVMQNPRHLVRRRGQEARLRCSPMKGHSHVYWYRQLPEEGLKFMVYLQKENIIDESGMPKERFSAEFPKEGPSILRIQQVVRGDSAAYFCASSPPDGASYEQYFGPGTRLTVT.

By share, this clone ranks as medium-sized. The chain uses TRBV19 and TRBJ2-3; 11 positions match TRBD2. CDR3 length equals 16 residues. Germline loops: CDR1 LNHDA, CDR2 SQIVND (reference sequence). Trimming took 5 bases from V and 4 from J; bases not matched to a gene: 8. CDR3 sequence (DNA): TGTGCCAGTAGTCCCAGGCTAGCGGGAGGCCCAGATACGCAGTATTTT. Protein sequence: CASSPRLAGGPDTQYF.

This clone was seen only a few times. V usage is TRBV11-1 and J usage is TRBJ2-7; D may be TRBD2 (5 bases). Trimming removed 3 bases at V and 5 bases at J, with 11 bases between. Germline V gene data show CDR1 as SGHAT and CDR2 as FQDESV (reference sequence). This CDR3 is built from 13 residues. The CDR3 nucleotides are TGTGCCAGCAGCTTCGGCCCAGCGGACGAGCAGTACTTC. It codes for CASSFGPADEQYF.